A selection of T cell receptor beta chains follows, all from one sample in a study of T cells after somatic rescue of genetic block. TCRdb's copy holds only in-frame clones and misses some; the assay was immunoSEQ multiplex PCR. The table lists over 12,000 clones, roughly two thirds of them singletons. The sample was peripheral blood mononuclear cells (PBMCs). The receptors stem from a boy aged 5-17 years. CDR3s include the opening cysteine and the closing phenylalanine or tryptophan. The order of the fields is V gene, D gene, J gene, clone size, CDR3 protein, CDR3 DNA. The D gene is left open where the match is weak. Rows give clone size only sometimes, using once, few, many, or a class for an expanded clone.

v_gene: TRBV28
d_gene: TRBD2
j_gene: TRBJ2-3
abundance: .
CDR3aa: CASSHGGADGSTDTQYF
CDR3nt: TGTGCCAGCAGCCACGGGGGGGCGGATGGTAGCACAGATACGCAGTATTTT

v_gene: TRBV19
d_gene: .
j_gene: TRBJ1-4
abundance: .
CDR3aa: CASSIGATGRGEKLFF
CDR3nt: TGTGCCAGTAGTATAGGGGCGACGGGGAGAGGAGAAAAACTGTTTTTT

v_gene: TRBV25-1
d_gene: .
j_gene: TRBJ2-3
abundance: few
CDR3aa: CASRQAALGTDTQYF
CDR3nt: TGTGCCAGCAGGCAGGCAGCGCTCGGCACAGATACGCAGTATTTT

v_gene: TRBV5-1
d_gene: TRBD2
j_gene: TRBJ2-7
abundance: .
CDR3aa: CASSAGTSGSYEQYF
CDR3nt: TGCGCCAGCAGCGCTGGGACTAGCGGGAGTTACGAGCAGTACTTC

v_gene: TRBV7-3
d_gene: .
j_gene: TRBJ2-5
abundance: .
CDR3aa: CASSLDRGGPETQYF
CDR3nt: TGTGCCAGCAGCTTAGATAGGGGGGGACCAGAGACCCAGTACTTC

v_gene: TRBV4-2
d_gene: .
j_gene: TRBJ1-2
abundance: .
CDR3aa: CASSQGGDYGYTF
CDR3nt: TGTGCCAGCAGCCAAGGAGGAGACTATGGCTACACCTTC

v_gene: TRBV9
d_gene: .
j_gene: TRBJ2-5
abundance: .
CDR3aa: CASSVGGASRLVETQYF
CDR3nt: TGTGCCAGCAGCGTAGGAGGGGCTAGTAGGCTTGTAGAGACCCAGTACTTC

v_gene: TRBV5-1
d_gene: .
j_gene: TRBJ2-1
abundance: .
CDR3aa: CASSPPGPLGDDEQFF
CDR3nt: TGCGCCAGCAGCCCTCCGGGCCCCTTGGGGGACGATGAGCAGTTCTTC

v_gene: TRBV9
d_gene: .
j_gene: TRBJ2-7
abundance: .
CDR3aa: CASSVRDTGSYEQYF
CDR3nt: TGTGCCAGCAGCGTAAGGGACACCGGATCTTACGAGCAGTACTTC

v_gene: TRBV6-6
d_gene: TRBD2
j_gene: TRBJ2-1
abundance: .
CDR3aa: CASSYGSGGLNEQFF
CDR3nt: TGTGCCAGCAGTTACGGTAGCGGGGGTTTGAATGAGCAGTTCTTC

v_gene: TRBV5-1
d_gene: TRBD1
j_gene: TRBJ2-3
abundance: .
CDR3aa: CASSPTGVGTDTQYF
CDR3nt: TGCGCCAGCAGCCCGACAGGGGTGGGCACAGATACGCAGTATTTT

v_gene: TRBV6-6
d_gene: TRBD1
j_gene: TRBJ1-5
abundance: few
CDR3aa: CASTKGQARNQPQHF
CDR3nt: TGTGCCAGCACCAAGGGACAGGCAAGGAATCAGCCCCAGCATTTT